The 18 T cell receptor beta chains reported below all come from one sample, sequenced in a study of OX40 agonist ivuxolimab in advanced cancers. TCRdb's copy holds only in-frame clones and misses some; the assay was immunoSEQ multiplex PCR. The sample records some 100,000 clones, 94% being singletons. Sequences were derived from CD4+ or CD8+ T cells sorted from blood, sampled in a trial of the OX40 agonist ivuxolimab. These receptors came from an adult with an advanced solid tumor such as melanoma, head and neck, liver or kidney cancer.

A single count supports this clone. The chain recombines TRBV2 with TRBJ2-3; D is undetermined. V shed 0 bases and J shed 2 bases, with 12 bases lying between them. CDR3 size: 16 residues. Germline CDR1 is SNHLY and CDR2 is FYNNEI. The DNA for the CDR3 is TGTGCCAGCAGTGAAGCCACCGGGTTTCCCACAGATACGCAGTATTTT. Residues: CASSEATGFPTDTQYF.

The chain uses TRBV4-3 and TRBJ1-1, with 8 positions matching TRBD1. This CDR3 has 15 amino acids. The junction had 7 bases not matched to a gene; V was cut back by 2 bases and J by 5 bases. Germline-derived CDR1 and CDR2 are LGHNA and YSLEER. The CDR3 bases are TGCGCCAGCAGCCAAATAACAGGGGGGGAGACTGAAGCTTTCTTT. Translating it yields CASSQITGGETEAFF.

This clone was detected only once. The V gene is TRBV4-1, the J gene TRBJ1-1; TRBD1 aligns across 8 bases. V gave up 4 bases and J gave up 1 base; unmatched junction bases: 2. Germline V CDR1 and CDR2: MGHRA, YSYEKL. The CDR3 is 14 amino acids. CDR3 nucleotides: TGCGCCAGCAGCCTTGGGACAGGGAACACTGAAGCTTTCTTT. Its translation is CASSLGTGNTEAFF.

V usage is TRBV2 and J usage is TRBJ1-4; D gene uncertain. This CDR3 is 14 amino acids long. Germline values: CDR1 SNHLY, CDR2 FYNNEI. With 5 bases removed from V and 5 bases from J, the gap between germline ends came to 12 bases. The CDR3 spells CASSPRRENEKLFF. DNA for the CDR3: TGTGCCAGCAGTCCCCGACGGGAGAATGAAAAACTGTTTTTT. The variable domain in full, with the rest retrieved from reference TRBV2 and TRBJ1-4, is EPEVTQTPSHQVTQMGQEVILRCVPISNHLYFYWYRQILGQKVEFLVSFYNNEISEKSEIFDDQFSVERPDGSNFTLKIRSTKLEDSAMYFCASSPRRENEKLFFGSGTQLSVL.

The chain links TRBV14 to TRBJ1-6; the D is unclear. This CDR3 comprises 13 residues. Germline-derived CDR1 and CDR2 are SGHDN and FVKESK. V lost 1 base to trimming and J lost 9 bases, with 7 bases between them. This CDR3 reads CASSQGSPSPLHF. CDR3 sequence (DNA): TGTGCCAGCAGCCAAGGGAGCCCTTCACCCCTCCACTTT.

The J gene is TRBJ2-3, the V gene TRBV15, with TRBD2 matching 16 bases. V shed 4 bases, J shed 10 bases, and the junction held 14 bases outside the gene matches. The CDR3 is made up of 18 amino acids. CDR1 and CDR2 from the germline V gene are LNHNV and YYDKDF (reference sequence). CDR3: CATSIPPGTSGGVFPQYF. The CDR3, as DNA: TGTGCCACCAGCATCCCTCCCGGGACTAGCGGGGGGGTCTTTCCGCAGTATTTT.

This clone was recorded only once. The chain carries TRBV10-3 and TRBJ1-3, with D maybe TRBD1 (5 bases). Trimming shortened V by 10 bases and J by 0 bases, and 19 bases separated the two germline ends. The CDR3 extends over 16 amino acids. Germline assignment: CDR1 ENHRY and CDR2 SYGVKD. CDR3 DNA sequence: TGTGCCACCACACCGGGACTGATCATCTCTGGAAACACCATATATTTT. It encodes CATTPGLIISGNTIYF.

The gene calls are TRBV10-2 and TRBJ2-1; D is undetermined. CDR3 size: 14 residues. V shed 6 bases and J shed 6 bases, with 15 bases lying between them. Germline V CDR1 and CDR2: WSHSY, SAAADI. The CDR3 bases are TGCGCCAGCAGGGATGTCCAGGTCCTCAATGAGCAGTTCTTC. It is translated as CASRDVQVLNEQFF.

CDR3 bases: TGTGCCAGCAGTCCCGGCGGGTGGGACGAGCAGTACTTC. Its translation: CASSPGGWDEQYF. This chain uses TRBV28 with TRBJ2-7; possible D gene TRBD2, 5 bases. Per the germline V gene, CDR1 is MDHEN and CDR2 is SYDVKM. V was trimmed by 5 bases and J by 5 bases, leaving 13 bases between them. The CDR3 extends over 13 amino acids.

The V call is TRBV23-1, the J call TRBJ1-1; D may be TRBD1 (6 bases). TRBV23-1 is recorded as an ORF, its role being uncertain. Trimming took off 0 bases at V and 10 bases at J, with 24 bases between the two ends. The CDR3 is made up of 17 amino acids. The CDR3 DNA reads TGCGCCAGCAGTCAATCGCCCCAGGACAGCGACAACCCAGGAGCTTTCTTT. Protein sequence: CASSQSPQDSDNPGAFF.

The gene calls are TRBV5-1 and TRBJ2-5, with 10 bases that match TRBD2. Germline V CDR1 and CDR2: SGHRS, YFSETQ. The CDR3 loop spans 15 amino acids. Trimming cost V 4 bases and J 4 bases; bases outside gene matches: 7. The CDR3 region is CASSNLAGAGETQYF. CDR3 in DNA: TGCGCCAGCAGCAACCTAGCGGGAGCGGGAGAGACCCAGTACTTC. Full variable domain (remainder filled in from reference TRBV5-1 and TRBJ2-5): KAGVTQTPRYLIKTRGQQVTLSCSPISGHRSVSWYQQTPGQGLQFLFEYFSETQRNKGNFPGRFSGRQFSNSRSEMNVSTLELGDSALYLCASSNLAGAGETQYFGPGTRLLVL.

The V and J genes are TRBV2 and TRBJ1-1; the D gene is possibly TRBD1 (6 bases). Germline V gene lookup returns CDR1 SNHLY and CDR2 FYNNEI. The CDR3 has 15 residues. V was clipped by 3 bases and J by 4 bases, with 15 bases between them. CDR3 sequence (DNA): TGTGCCAGCAGTGAGAACGGACAGTGGGGCACTGAAGCTTTCTTT. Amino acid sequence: CASSENGQWGTEAFF. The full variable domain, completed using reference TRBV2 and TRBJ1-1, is EPEVTQTPSHQVTQMGQEVILRCVPISNHLYFYWYRQILGQKVEFLVSFYNNEISEKSEIFDDQFSVERPDGSNFTLKIRSTKLEDSAMYFCASSENGQWGTEAFFGQGTRLTVV.

The CDR3 nucleotides read TGTGCCAGCAGTTTTAAGGGAATCACTGAAGCTTTCTTT. Its protein is CASSFKGITEAFF. The J gene is TRBJ1-1, the V gene TRBV28; D not resolved. The CDR3 spans 13 residues. V was trimmed by 3 bases and J by 4 bases, leaving 9 bases between them. Germline V gene lookup returns CDR1 MDHEN and CDR2 SYDVKM.

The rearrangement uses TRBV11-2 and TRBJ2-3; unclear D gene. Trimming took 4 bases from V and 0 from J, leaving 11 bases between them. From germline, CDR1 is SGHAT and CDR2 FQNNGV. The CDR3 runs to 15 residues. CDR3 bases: TGTGCCAGCAGCTCGGAGACTTTTAGCACAGATACGCAGTATTTT. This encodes CASSSETFSTDTQYF.

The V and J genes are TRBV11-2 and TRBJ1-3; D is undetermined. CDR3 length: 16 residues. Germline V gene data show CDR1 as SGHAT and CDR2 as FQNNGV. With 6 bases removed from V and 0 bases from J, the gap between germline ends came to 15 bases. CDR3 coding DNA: TGTGCCAGCAGTCCCCCGAAGGGTCCCTCTGGAAACACCATATATTTT. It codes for CASSPPKGPSGNTIYF. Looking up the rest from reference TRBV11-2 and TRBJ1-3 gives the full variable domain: EAGVAQSPRYKIIEKRQSVAFWCNPISGHATLYWYQQILGQGPKLLIQFQNNGVVDDSQLPKDRFSAERLKGVDSTLKIQPAKLEDSAVYLCASSPPKGPSGNTIYFGEGSWLTVV.

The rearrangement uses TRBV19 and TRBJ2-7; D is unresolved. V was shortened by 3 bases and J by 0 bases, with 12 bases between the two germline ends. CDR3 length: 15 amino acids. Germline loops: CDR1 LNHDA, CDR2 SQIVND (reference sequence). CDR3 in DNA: TGTGCCAGTAGTATCGGTGGGGAAAGCTCCTACGAGCAGTACTTC. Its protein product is CASSIGGESSYEQYF.

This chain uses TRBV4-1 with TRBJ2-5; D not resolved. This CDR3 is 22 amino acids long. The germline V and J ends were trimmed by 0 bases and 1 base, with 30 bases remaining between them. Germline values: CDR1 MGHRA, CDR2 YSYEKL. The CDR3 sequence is CASSQDSDFGVSKDTVQETQYF. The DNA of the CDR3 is TGCGCCAGCAGCCAAGATTCGGATTTTGGAGTCTCCAAGGATACGGTCCAAGAGACCCAGTACTTC.

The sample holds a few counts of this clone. CDR3 sequence reads: CASSATHEAFF. The DNA for the CDR3 is TGTGCCAGTAGTGCCACACATGAAGCTTTCTTT. J is TRBJ1-1 and V is TRBV19; D call uncertain. V lost 5 bases and J 7 bases, leaving 8 bases between the germline ends. The CDR3 runs 11 residues. Germline-derived CDR1 and CDR2 are LNHDA and SQIVND (reference sequence).